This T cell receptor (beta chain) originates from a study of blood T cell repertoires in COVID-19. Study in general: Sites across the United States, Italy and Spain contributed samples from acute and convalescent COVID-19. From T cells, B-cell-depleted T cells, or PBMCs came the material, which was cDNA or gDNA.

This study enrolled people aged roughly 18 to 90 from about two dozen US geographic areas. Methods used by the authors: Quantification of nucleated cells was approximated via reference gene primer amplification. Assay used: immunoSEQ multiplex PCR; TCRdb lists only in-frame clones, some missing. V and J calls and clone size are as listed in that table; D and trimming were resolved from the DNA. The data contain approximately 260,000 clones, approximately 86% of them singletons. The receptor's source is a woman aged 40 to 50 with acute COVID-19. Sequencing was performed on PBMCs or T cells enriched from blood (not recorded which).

The CDR3: CSAPLYNEQFF. CDR3 DNA: TGCAGTGCTCCCCTCTACAATGAGCAGTTCTTC. The genes are TRBV20-1 and TRBJ2-1, with D unresolved. CDR3 length equals 11 residues. Trimming pared 5 bases from V and 3 bases from J, leaving 5 bases between. Germline values: CDR1 DFQATT, CDR2 SNEGSKA (reference sequence).